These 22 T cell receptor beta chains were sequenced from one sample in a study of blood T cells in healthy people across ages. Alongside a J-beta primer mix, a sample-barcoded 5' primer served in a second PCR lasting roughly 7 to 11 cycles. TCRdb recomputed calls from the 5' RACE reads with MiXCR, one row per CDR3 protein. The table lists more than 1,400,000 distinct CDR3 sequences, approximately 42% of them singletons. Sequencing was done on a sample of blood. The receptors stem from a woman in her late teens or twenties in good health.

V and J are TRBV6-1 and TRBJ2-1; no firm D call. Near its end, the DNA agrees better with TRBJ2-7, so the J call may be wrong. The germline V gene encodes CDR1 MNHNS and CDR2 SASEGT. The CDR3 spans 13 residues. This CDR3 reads CASRPDMYNEQYF. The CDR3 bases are TGTGCCAGCAGACCTGATATGTACAATGAGCAGTACTTC.

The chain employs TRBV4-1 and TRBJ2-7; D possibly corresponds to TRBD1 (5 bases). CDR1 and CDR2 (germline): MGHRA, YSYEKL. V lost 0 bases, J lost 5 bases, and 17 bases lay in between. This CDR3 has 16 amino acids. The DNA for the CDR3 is TGCGCCAGCAGCCAAGATCGAGACAGCGACATGGACGAGCAGTACTTC. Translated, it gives CASSQDRDSDMDEQYF.

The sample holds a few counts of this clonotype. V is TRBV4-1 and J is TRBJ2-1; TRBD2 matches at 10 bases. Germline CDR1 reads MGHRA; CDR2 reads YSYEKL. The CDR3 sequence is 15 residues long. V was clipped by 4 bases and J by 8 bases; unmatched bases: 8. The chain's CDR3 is CASSPLAGDIYEQFF. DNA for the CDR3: TGCGCCAGCAGCCCTCTAGCGGGAGATATCTATGAGCAGTTCTTC.

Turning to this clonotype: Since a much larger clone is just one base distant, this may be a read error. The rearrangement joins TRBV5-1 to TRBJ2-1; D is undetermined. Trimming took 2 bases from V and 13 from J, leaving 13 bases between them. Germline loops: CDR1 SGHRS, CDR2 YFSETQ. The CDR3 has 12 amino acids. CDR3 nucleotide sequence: TGCGCCAGCAGCTTCGAGCAAGAGACCCAGTTCTTC. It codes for CASSFEQETQFF. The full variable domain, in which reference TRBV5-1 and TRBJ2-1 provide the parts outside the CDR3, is KAGVTQTPRYLIKTRGQQVTLSCSPISGHRSVSWYQQTPGQGLQFLFEYFSETQRNKGNFPGRFSGRQFSNSRSEMNVSTLELGDSALYLCASSFEQETQFFGPGTRLTVL.

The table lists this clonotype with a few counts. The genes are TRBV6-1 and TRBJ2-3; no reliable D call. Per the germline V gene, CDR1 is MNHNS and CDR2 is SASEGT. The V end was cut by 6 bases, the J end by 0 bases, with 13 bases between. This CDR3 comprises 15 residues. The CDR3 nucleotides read TGTGCCAGCAGGGATCGCCCGACTAGCACAGATACGCAGTATTTT. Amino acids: CASRDRPTSTDTQYF.

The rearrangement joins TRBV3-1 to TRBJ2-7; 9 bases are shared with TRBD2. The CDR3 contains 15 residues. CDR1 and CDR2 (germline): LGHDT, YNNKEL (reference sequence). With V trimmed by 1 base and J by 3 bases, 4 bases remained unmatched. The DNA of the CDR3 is TGTGCCAGCAGCCAAGGAGCGACTAGCGGCTACGAGCAGTACTTC. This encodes CASSQGATSGYEQYF.

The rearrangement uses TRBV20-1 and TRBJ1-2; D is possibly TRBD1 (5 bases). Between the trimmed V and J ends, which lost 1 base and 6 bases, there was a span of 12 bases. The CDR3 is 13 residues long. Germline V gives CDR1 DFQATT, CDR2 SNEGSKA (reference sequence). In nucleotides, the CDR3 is TGCAGTGCTAGAGTGTACAGGCAGGATGGCTACACCTTC. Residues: CSARVYRQDGYTF.

The CDR3 reads CASSLEPPGLAGSYNEQFF. As DNA, the CDR3 is TGTGCCAGCAGCTTAGAACCGCCGGGACTAGCGGGCTCCTACAATGAGCAGTTCTTC. This chain uses TRBV11-2 with TRBJ2-1; 12 bases are a match to TRBD2. J gave up 0 bases and V 0 bases, and 6 bases lay outside the gene matches. Germline CDR1 and CDR2: SGHAT and FQNNGV. The CDR3 covers 19 residues.

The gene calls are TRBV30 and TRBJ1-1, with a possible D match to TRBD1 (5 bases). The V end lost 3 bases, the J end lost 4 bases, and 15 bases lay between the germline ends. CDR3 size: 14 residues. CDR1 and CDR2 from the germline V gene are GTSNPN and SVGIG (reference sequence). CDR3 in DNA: TGTGCCTGGAGCCTGGGGCAGGTGGGCACTGAAGCTTTCTTT. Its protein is CAWSLGQVGTEAFF.

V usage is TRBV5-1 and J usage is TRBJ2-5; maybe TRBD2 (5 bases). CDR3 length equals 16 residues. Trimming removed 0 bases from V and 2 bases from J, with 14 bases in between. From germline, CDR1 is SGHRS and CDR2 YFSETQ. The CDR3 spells CASSLALTSGQETQYF. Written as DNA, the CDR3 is TGCGCCAGCAGCTTGGCTCTGACGAGCGGACAAGAGACCCAGTACTTC.

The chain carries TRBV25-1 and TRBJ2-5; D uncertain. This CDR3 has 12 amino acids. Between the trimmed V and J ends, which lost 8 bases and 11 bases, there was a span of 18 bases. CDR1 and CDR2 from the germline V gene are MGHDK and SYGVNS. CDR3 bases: TGTGCCAGCCATTGGGGATACAATGAGCAGTACTTC. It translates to CASHWGYNEQYF.

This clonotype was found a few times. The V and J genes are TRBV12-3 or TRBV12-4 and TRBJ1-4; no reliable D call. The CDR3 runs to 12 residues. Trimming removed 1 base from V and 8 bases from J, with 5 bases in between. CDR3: CASSLGWEKLFF. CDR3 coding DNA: TGTGCCAGCAGTTTAGGTTGGGAAAAACTGTTTTTT.

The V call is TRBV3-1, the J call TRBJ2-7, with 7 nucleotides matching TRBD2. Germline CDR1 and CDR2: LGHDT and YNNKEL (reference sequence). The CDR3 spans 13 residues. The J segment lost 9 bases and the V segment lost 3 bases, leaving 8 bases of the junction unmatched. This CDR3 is CASSHPGGEVQYF. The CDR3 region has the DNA TGTGCCAGCAGCCACCCGGGGGGAGAGGTGCAGTACTTC.

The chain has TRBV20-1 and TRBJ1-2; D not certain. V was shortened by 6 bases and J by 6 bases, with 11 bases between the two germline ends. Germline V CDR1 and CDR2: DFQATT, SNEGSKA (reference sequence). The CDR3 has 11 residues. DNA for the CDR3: TGCAGTGCCAGTCCCCCTGATGGCTACACCTTC. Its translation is CSASPPDGYTF.

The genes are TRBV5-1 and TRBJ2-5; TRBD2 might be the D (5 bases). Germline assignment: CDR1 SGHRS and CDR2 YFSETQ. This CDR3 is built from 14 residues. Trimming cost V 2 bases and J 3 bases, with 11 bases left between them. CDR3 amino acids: CASSFTSREETQYF. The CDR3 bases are TGCGCCAGCAGCTTCACTAGTAGGGAAGAGACCCAGTACTTC.

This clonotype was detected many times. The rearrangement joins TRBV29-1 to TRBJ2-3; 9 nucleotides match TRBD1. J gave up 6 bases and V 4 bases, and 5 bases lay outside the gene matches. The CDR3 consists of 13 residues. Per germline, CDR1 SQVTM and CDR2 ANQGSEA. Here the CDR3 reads CSVVQGAVDTQYF. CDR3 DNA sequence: TGCAGCGTTGTACAGGGGGCTGTGGATACGCAGTATTTT.

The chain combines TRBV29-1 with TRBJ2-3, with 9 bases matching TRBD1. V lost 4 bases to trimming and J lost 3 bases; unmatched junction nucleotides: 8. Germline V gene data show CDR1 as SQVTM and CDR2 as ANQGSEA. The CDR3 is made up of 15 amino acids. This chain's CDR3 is CSVGSFGQGTDTQYF. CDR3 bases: TGCAGCGTTGGAAGTTTCGGACAGGGGACAGATACGCAGTATTTT.

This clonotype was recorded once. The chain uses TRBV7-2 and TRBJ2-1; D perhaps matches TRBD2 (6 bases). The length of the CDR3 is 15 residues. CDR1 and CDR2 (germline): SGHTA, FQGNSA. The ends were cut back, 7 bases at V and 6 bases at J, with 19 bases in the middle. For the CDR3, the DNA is TGTGCCAGCAACTTGGGAGAAGTCGGGGGCAATGAGCAGTTCTTC. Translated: CASNLGEVGGNEQFF.

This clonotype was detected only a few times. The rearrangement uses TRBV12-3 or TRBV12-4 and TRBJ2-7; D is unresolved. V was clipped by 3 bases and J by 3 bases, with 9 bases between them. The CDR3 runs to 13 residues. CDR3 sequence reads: CASSFSAIYEQYF. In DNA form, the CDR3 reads TGTGCCAGCAGTTTCTCGGCGATCTACGAGCAGTACTTC.

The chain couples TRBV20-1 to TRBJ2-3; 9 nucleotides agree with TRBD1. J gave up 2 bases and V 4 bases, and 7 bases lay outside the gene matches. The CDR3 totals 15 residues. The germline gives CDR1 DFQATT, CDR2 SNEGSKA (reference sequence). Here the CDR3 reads CSATTGTGNTDTQYF. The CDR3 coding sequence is TGCAGTGCTACTACCGGGACAGGGAACACAGATACGCAGTATTTT.

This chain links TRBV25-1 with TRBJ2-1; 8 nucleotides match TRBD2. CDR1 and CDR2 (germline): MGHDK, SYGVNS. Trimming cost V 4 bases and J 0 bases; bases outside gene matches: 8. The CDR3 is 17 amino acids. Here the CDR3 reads CASSAIKRGGSYNEQFF. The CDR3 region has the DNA TGTGCCAGCAGTGCAATTAAACGGGGGGGCTCCTACAATGAGCAGTTCTTC.

CDR3 nucleotide sequence: TGCAGCGTCGTCACAGGCTATGGCTACACCTTC. It yields the protein CSVVTGYGYTF. This chain connects TRBV29-1 to TRBJ1-2; TRBD1 is a possible D gene (5 bases). The CDR3 has 11 amino acids. Per germline, CDR1 SQVTM and CDR2 ANQGSEA. V was shortened by 6 bases and J by 4 bases, with 9 bases between the two germline ends. Based on the CDR3 plus reference TRBV29-1 and TRBJ1-2, the full variable domain is SAVISQKPSRDICQRGTSLTIQCQVDSQVTMMFWYRQQPGQSLTLIATANQGSEATYESGFVIDKFPISRPNLTFSTLTVSNMSPEDSSIYLCSVVTGYGYTFGSGTRLTVV.